The rows below give T cell receptor beta chains drawn from one sample of a study of CD8+CD57+ T cells in acquired aplastic anemia. TCRdb processed the reads anew with MiXCR; each CDR3 protein has one entry. The sample holds around 290,000 distinct CDR3 sequences; approximately 57% are singletons and the top ten take 1% to 1.5%. Sequencing used sorted CD4+, CD8+, or CD8+CD57+ T cells (not recorded which) from PBMCs. The receptors were sampled from a human donor with aplastic anemia. CDR3s include the opening cysteine and the closing phenylalanine or tryptophan. Each record gives: D gene, clone size, CDR3 length, V gene, J gene, CDR3 protein, CDR3 DNA. A D gene is named only where the DNA matches it firmly. A clone size is listed for some rows: how often the clone was seen (once, few, many), or a class if it is expanded.

NA,many,14,TRBV12-3/TRBV12-4,TRBJ1-2,CASSSIGSNYGYTF,TGTGCCAGCAGTTCCATAGGGTCCAACTATGGCTACACCTTC
TRBD2,NA,16,TRBV2,TRBJ2-3,CASSSGLAGVTDTQYF,TGTGCCAGCAGCTCCGGACTAGCGGGAGTAACAGATACGCAGTATTTT
NA,few,16,TRBV15,TRBJ2-7,CATSRDLSAYHYEQYF,TGTGCCACCAGCAGAGACCTGTCGGCGTACCACTACGAGCAGTACTTC
TRBD1,NA,15,TRBV20-1,TRBJ2-3,CSARGTGVSRDTQYF,TGCAGTGCTAGAGGCACAGGGGTAAGCCGAGATACGCAGTATTTT
NA,NA,13,TRBV19,TRBJ1-3,CASSINTGNTIYF,TGTGCCAGTAGTATAAATACTGGAAACACCATATATTTT
NA,NA,15,TRBV9,TRBJ2-5,CASSEGTGYGETQYF,TGTGCCAGCAGCGAGGGAACAGGGTACGGAGAGACCCAGTACTTC
NA,many,12,TRBV29-1,TRBJ1-1,CSVEGWRTKAFF,TGCAGCGTTGAAGGGTGGCGGACTAAAGCTTTCTTT
NA,many,15,TRBV19,TRBJ2-1,CASSISGSFRDEQFF,TGTGCCAGTAGTATCTCCGGGAGTTTTAGGGATGAGCAGTTCTTC
NA,NA,13,TRBV19,TRBJ2-7,CAQSNRASYEQYF,TGTGCCCAAAGTAACAGGGCGTCCTACGAGCAGTACTTC
NA,NA,14,TRBV2,TRBJ1-1,CASFVEGLGTEASF,TGTGCCAGCTTCGTTGAGGGGTTGGGCACTGAAGCCTCCTTT
TRBD2,NA,15,TRBV29-1,TRBJ2-3,CSLAQPSGSSDTQYF,TGCAGCTTAGCGCAGCCTAGCGGGAGCTCAGATACGCAGTATTTT
TRBD1,NA,14,TRBV5-1,TRBJ2-5,CASTKTGPQETQYF,TGCGCCAGCACTAAGACAGGGCCCCAAGAGACCCAGTACTTC
TRBD1,once,14,TRBV20-1,TRBJ2-7,CSARAGTVAYEQYF,TGCAGTGCTAGGGCCGGGACAGTGGCCTACGAGCAGTACTTC
TRBD1,NA,15,TRBV2,TRBJ2-6,CAGRTGGSGANVLTF,TGTGCCGGCAGGACAGGGGGTTCTGGGGCCAACGTCCTGACTTTC
TRBD1,NA,19,TRBV9,TRBJ2-3,CASSVEATWGDRDTDTQYF,TGTGCCAGCAGCGTAGAGGCGACATGGGGGGACAGGGACACAGATACGCAGTATTTT
NA,few,14,TRBV2,TRBJ1-1,CASSDWGPSTEAFF,TGTGCCAGCAGTGACTGGGGGCCCAGCACTGAAGCTTTCTTT
NA,NA,15,TRBV29-1,TRBJ2-3,CSAGVRGGLTDTQYF,TGCAGCGCCGGGGTCAGGGGGGGGCTGACAGATACGCAGTATTTT
TRBD1,once,16,TRBV7-2,TRBJ1-5,CASSLSGTGSNQPQHF,TGTGCCAGCAGCTTATCCGGGACAGGGAGCAATCAGCCCCAGCATTTT
NA,NA,14,TRBV6-5,TRBJ1-1,CASNEGPSTTEAFF,TGTGCCAGCAATGAGGGGCCGTCAACAACTGAAGCTTTCTTT